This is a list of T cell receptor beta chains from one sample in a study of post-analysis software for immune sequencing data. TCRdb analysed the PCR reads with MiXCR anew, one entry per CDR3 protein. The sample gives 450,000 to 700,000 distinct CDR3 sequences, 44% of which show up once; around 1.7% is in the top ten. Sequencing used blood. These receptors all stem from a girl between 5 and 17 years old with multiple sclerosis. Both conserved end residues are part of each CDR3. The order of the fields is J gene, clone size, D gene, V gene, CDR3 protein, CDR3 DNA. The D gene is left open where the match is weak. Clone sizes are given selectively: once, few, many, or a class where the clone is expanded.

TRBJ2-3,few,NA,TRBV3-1,CASSQEGRDTQYF,TGTGCCAGCAGCCAAGAGGGGAGGGATACGCAGTATTTT
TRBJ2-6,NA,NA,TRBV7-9,CASSLKLRTSGANVLTF,TGTGCCAGCAGCTTAAAATTGAGGACCTCTGGGGCCAACGTCCTGACTTTC
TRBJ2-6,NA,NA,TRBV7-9,CASNPGSGANVLTF,TGTGCCAGCAACCCGGGATCTGGGGCCAACGTCCTGACTTTC
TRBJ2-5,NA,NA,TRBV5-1,CASSLEGGETGMETQYF,TGCGCCAGCAGCTTGGAAGGAGGGGAGACAGGGATGGAGACCCAGTACTTC
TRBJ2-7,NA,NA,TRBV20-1,CSARDTAYLSSYEQYF,TGCAGTGCTAGAGACACTGCATATCTGAGCTCCTACGAGCAGTACTTC
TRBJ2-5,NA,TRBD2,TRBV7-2,CASSRLAGYIKQETQYF,TGTGCCAGCAGCCGACTAGCGGGGTATATCAAACAAGAGACCCAGTACTTC
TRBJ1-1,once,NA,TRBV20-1,CSARRGRGGGNTEAFF,TGCAGTGCTAGACGTGGGAGAGGGGGGGGGAACACTGAAGCTTTCTTT
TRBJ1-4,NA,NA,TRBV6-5,CASRPGPGNVFKLFF,TGTGCCAGCAGACCTGGACCGGGGAATGTGTTCAAACTGTTTTTT
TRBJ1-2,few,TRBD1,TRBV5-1,CASSLRQGGNYGYTF,TGCGCCAGCAGCTTGCGGCAGGGGGGTAACTATGGCTACACCTTC
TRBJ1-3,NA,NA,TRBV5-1,CASSLTDPAGNTIYF,TGCGCCAGCAGCTTGACCGATCCAGCCGGAAACACCATATATTTT
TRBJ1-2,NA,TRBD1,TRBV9,CASSARTGGGHTF,TGTGCCAGCAGCGCGAGGACAGGGGGTGGCCACACCTTC
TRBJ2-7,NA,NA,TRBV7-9,CASSLDFGRGGEQYF,TGTGCCAGCAGCTTAGATTTCGGCAGGGGAGGCGAGCAGTACTTC
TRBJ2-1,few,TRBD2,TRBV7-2,CASRPPSGRPYNEQFF,TGTGCCAGCAGGCCCCCTAGCGGGAGACCCTACAATGAGCAGTTCTTC
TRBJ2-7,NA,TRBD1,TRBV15,CATSRDRDRAEQYF,TGTGCCACCAGCAGAGACCGGGACAGGGCCGAGCAGTACTTC
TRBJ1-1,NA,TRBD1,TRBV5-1,CASSSSDRRGGLGTEAFF,TGCGCCAGCAGCTCATCGGACCGCCGAGGGGGCCTGGGCACTGAAGCTTTCTTT
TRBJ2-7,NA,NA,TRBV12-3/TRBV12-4,CASSLSGVLHYEQYF,TGTGCCAGCAGTTTATCTGGGGTCTTACACTACGAGCAGTACTTC
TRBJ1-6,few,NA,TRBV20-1,CSARGGGIPDSPLHF,TGCAGTGCTAGAGGGGGCGGGATTCCCGATTCACCCCTCCACTTT
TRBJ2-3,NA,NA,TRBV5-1,CASSVEGVAPSTDTQYF,TGCGCCAGCAGCGTGGAGGGGGTAGCACCTAGCACAGATACGCAGTATTTT
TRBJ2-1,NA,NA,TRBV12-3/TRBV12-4,CASSGRQLWGEQFF,TGTGCCAGCAGTGGACGCCAATTATGGGGTGAGCAGTTCTTC
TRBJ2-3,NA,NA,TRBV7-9,CASSLQGGLLGDTQYF,TGTGCCAGCAGCTTACAGGGAGGCCTCCTGGGAGATACGCAGTATTTT
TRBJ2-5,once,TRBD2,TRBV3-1,CASSSTERGFLHEQYF,TGTGCCAGCAGCTCAACGGAGCGGGGGTTCCTCCATGAGCAGTACTTC
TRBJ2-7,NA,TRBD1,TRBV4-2,CASSQVVGAGGNYEQYF,TGTGCCAGCAGCCAAGTGGTGGGGGCAGGGGGCAACTACGAGCAGTACTTC
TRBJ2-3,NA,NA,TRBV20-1,CSASLGERGTDTQYF,TGCAGTGCTAGTCTTGGGGAGAGAGGCACAGATACGCAGTATTTT
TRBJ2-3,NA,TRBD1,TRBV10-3,CAISESAGGSVVTDTRYF,TGTGCCATCAGTGAGTCGGCAGGGGGCTCGGTCGTGACAGATACGCGGTATTTT
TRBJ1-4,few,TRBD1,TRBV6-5,CASSSLRQGREKLFF,TGTGCCAGCAGTTCCCTCCGACAGGGACGGGAAAAACTGTTTTTT
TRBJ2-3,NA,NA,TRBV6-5,CASISDRTDTQYF,TGTGCCAGCATCTCGGACCGCACAGATACGCAGTATTTT
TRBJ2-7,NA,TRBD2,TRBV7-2,CASSPTSGRYEQYF,TGTGCCAGCAGCCCCACTAGCGGCCGCTACGAGCAGTACTTC
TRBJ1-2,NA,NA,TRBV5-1,CASSLIGDRSEGYTF,TGCGCCAGCAGCTTGATCGGAGACAGGTCAGAAGGCTACACCTTC
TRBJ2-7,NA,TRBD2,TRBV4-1,CASSQVLRGLAGTSSYEQYF,TGCGCCAGCAGCCAAGTTTTACGGGGACTAGCGGGAACCAGCTCCTACGAGCAGTACTTC
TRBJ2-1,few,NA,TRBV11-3,CASSPRLSGEQFF,TGTGCCAGCAGCCCCCGGCTCTCGGGTGAGCAGTTCTTC
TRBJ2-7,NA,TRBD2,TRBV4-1,CASGQPLGGRANEQYF,TGCGCCAGCGGCCAACCCCTAGGCGGGAGGGCCAACGAGCAGTACTTC
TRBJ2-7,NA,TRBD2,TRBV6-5,CASSITAGAAYEQYF,TGTGCCAGCAGTATTACAGCGGGAGCCGCTTACGAGCAGTACTTC
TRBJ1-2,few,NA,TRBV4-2,CASSQAEQDSGYTF,TGTGCCAGCAGCCAAGCGGAGCAAGATAGTGGCTACACCTTC
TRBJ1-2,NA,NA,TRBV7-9,CASSRPTGGYGYTF,TGTGCCAGCAGTCGCCCGACGGGGGGCTATGGCTACACCTTC
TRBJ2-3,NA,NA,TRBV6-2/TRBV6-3,CASSYPSGYTQYF,TGTGCCAGCAGTTACCCGAGTGGATATACGCAGTATTTT
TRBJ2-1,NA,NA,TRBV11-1,CASSRTGMNEQFF,TGTGCCAGCAGCCGGACGGGAATGAATGAGCAGTTCTTC
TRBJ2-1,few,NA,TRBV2,CASSSGPGTEFF,TGTGCCAGCAGTAGCGGGCCCGGCACGGAGTTCTTC
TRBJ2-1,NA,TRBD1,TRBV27,CASSRQGVLYNEQFF,TGTGCCAGCAGCCGACAGGGGGTATTATACAATGAGCAGTTCTTC
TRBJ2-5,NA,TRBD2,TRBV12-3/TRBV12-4,CASSPEGLAGSETQYF,TGTGCCAGCAGTCCAGAGGGACTAGCGGGATCAGAGACCCAGTACTTC
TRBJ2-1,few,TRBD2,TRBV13,CASSREGPIYNEQFF,TGTGCCAGCAGTCGGGAGGGCCCAATTTACAATGAGCAGTTCTTC
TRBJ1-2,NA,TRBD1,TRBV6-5,CASSYSSGGPYYGYTF,TGTGCCAGCAGTTACTCGTCAGGGGGCCCCTACTATGGCTACACCTTC
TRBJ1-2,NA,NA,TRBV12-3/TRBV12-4,CASSLRDGYTF,TGTGCCAGCAGTTTGAGGGATGGCTACACCTTC
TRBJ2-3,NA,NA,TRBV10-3,CAISESSDPDTQYF,TGTGCCATCAGTGAGTCCTCGGACCCAGATACGCAGTATTTT
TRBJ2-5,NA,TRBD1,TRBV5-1,CASSLAGQGVAETQYF,TGCGCCAGCAGCTTGGCCGGACAGGGGGTGGCGGAGACCCAGTACTTC
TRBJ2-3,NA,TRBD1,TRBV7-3,CASSSRTGADTQYF,TGTGCCAGCAGCTCTCGGACAGGGGCAGATACGCAGTATTTT
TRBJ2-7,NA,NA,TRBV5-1,CASSLAPGSYNEQYF,TGCGCCAGCAGCTTGGCACCGGGCTCCTACAATGAGCAGTACTTC
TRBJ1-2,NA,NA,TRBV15,CATSRSPAGRDYGYTF,TGTGCCACCAGCAGATCCCCGGCGGGGCGCGACTATGGCTACACCTTC